Shown below are 18 T cell receptor beta chains from a single sample sequenced in a study of cytomegalovirus exposure and HLA in healthy donors. Using immunoSEQ multiplex PCR, the repertoire was profiled, and TCRdb retains in-frame clones only, with some absent. Here the sample spans some 130,000 clones, around 80% being singletons. The sample was PBMCs. Receptor source: a man between 25 and 39 years old in good health and CMV-seropositive.

This sequence joins TRBV10-3 and TRBJ1-1, with D maybe TRBD1 (5 bases). The germline V and J ends were trimmed by 0 bases and 6 bases, with 11 bases remaining between them. The V gene's germline CDR1 is ENHRY and CDR2 SYGVKD. The CDR3 is 14 amino acids. The CDR3 coding sequence is TGTGCCATCAGTGAGTCGTTGCAGGGCTCTGAAGCTTTCTTT. Encoded protein: CAISESLQGSEAFF.

The J gene is TRBJ2-6, the V gene TRBV6-6; D might be TRBD1 (5 bases). Trimming left V 7 bases short and J 3 bases short, with 13 bases between. Germline V gene sequence: CDR1 MNHNY, CDR2 SVGAGI (reference sequence). This CDR3 region has 15 residues. As DNA, the CDR3 is TGTGCCAGCACCCAAACAGGTATTGGGGCCAACGTCCTGACTTTC. Translated: CASTQTGIGANVLTF.

CDR3 protein: CASSPASGGALEQYF. The DNA for the CDR3 is TGCGCCAGCAGCCCCGCCAGCGGGGGGGCGTTGGAGCAGTACTTC. The chain has TRBV5-1 and TRBJ2-7; 10 bases map to TRBD2. CDR1 is SGHRS and CDR2 is YFSETQ in the germline V gene. The CDR3 covers 15 residues. The junction had 11 bases not matched to a gene; V was cut back by 4 bases and J by 7 bases.

Regarding this clone: The junction and the germline gene differ at one end; a read error may be behind it. The chain combines TRBV4-1 with TRBJ2-7; D is perhaps TRBD1 (5 bases). From germline, CDR1 is MGHRA and CDR2 YSYEKL. The CDR3 is 14 residues long. For the CDR3, the DNA is TGCACCAGCAGCCAAGCGACAGCCTCCTACGAGCAGTACTTC. Translated, it gives CTSSQATASYEQYF.

The V and J genes are TRBV5-1 and TRBJ2-7, with 8 bases that match TRBD1. V was clipped by 4 bases and J by 3 bases; unmatched bases: 9. This CDR3 contains 15 residues. Germline assignment: CDR1 SGHRS and CDR2 YFSETQ. CDR3 DNA: TGCGCCAGCAGCACATACCACGGACAGGGCTACGAGCAGTACTTC. Translation: CASSTYHGQGYEQYF.

The V and J genes are TRBV29-1 and TRBJ2-5; D might be TRBD2 (6 bases). V shed 7 bases and J shed 5 bases, with 20 bases lying between them. CDR3 size: 14 residues. Germline V gives CDR1 SQVTM, CDR2 ANQGSEA. CDR3 sequence reads: CSALGRYREETQYF. DNA for the CDR3: TGCAGCGCACTTGGCAGGTACCGGGAGGAGACCCAGTACTTC.

The V gene is TRBV10-2, the J gene TRBJ2-1; D uncertain. Trimming pared 6 bases from V and 3 bases from J, leaving 9 bases between. This CDR3 comprises 13 residues. The germline V gene encodes CDR1 WSHSY and CDR2 SAAADI. CDR3 sequence (DNA): TGCGCCAGCAGCGACGGAGACTACAATGAGCAGTTCTTC. Its translation: CASSDGDYNEQFF.

The chain uses TRBV27 and TRBJ2-6; 11 bases map to TRBD1. Per germline, CDR1 MNHEY and CDR2 SMNVEV (reference sequence). The J segment lost 0 bases and the V segment lost 5 bases, leaving 12 bases of the junction unmatched. The CDR3 has 20 residues. In DNA form, the CDR3 reads TGTGCCAGCAGTCGCCTCCGGGACAGGGGGATCCCCTCTGGGGCCAACGTCCTGACTTTC. Protein sequence: CASSRLRDRGIPSGANVLTF.

The chain employs TRBV13 and TRBJ1-1, with a tentative D call TRBD1 (6 bases). Germline assignment: CDR1 PRHDT and CDR2 FYEKMQ (reference sequence). V was pared by 4 bases and J by 4 bases, with 10 bases between. The CDR3 covers 13 residues. The CDR3 protein is CASSSYRATEAFF. In nucleotides, the CDR3 is TGTGCCAGCAGCTCTTACAGGGCCACTGAAGCTTTCTTT.

A few counts support this clone. CDR3 coding DNA: TGCGCCAGCAGCCGAGGCGGGGCAGGGGGCGCCTGGTATGGCTACACCTTC. Residues: CASSRGGAGGAWYGYTF. The chain joins TRBV4-1 to TRBJ1-2, with 8 bases that match TRBD1. CDR1 and CDR2 (germline): MGHRA, YSYEKL. V was pared by 4 bases and J by 5 bases, with 15 bases of the junction left unmatched. The CDR3 consists of 17 residues.

The rearrangement joins TRBV10-3 to TRBJ1-1, with TRBD1 as a possible D gene (5 bases). Per the germline V gene, CDR1 is ENHRY and CDR2 is SYGVKD. The CDR3 length is 16 residues. Deletions cut 7 bases from V and 2 bases from J, with 20 bases between. The CDR3 here is CAITPGLGGGNTEAFF. For the CDR3, the DNA is TGTGCCATCACTCCGGGATTGGGGGGGGGAAACACTGAAGCTTTCTTT.

The chain uses TRBV11-2 and TRBJ2-7; D gene ambiguous. The CDR3 totals 14 residues. V was shortened by 7 bases and J by 5 bases, with 18 bases between the two germline ends. The germline V gene encodes CDR1 SGHAT and CDR2 FQNNGV. For the CDR3, the DNA is TGTGCCAGCAACAATCTCGGAGTATCCAACGAGCAGTACTTC. This sequence encodes CASNNLGVSNEQYF.

This clone was detected only once. The chain recombines TRBV9 with TRBJ2-7, with 8 bases aligning to TRBD1. V was clipped by 3 bases and J by 0 bases; unmatched bases: 8. Germline CDR1 reads SGDLS; CDR2 reads YYNGEE. CDR3 length: 16 amino acids. The CDR3 reads CASSASAGTGSYEQYF. The CDR3 DNA reads TGTGCCAGCAGCGCCTCAGCCGGGACAGGCTCCTACGAGCAGTACTTC.

The V and J genes are TRBV7-3 and TRBJ2-1; 7 bases map to TRBD1. With 5 bases clipped from V and 4 bases from J, the junction kept 8 bases outside the gene matches. This CDR3 is 15 amino acids long. Looked up from germline, CDR1 is SGHTA and CDR2 is FQGTGA. CDR3 DNA: TGTGCCAGCAGCCTTGGACAGGTCGCTTACAATGAGCAGTTCTTC. Protein sequence: CASSLGQVAYNEQFF.

This clone was counted a single time. J is TRBJ1-1 and V is TRBV6-5; D is possibly TRBD1 (5 bases). V lost 6 bases and J lost 4, with 12 bases in between. The CDR3 is made up of 13 amino acids. The V gene's germline CDR1 is MNHEY and CDR2 SVGAGI. The CDR3 here is CASSRTGGTEAFF. The DNA of the CDR3 is TGTGCCAGCAGCCGGACGGGGGGCACTGAAGCTTTCTTT.

The chain links TRBV7-2 to TRBJ1-2; 7 bases agree with TRBD1. Trimming removed 6 bases from V and 5 bases from J; junction bases left unmatched: 6. The CDR3 has 13 residues. The germline V gene has CDR1 SGHTA and CDR2 FQGNSA. The CDR3 DNA is TGTGCCAGCAGATGGACAGGTCTTTATGGCTACACCTTC. Translating it yields CASRWTGLYGYTF.

Worth noting for this clone: The sample carries other DNA sequences with the same CDR3. The chain carries TRBV9 and TRBJ1-1; D gene unclear. Between the trimmed V and J ends, which lost 0 bases and 2 bases, there was a span of 8 bases. Germline V gene sequence: CDR1 SGDLS, CDR2 YYNGEE. This CDR3 has 14 amino acids. The CDR3 nucleotides are TGTGCCAGCAGCGTAGGAGGGTCCAACACTGAAGCTTTCTTT. Translating gives CASSVGGSNTEAFF.

CDR3 in DNA: TGTGCCAGCAGCCCTCTACTAGCGGGAGGGTGGGAGCAGTACTTC. Translated, it gives CASSPLLAGGWEQYF. The chain uses TRBV27 and TRBJ2-7; 13 positions match TRBD2. The CDR3 is made up of 15 amino acids. CDR1 and CDR2 from the germline V gene are MNHEY and SMNVEV (reference sequence). V shed 6 bases and J 7 bases; nucleotides not matched to a gene: 9.